The 17 T cell receptor beta chains below were found in one sample sequenced in a study of cytomegalovirus exposure and HLA in healthy donors. The PCR employed 60 Vbeta primers together with 13 Jbeta primers. Measured with immunoSEQ multiplex PCR; TCRdb has only the in-frame clones, and not every one. Of about 120,000 clones listed, roughly four fifths are singletons. Sequencing input: PBMCs. Every receptor here comes from a man aged 35 to 55 in good health and CMV-seronegative.

The chain joins TRBV18 to TRBJ1-1, with D unresolved. Germline assignment: CDR1 KGHSH and CDR2 LQKENI. The V end lost 3 bases, the J end lost 1 base, and 12 bases lay between the germline ends. The CDR3 contains 15 residues. The CDR3, as DNA: TGTGCCAGCTCACCCCCAGCGGGAGGGAACACTGAAGCTTTCTTT. It specifies CASSPPAGGNTEAFF.

V is TRBV15 and J is TRBJ1-1; perhaps TRBD1 as D (6 bases). The CDR3 is made up of 14 amino acids. CDR1 and CDR2 (germline): LNHNV, YYDKDF (reference sequence). Trimming took 8 bases from V and 6 from J, leaving 19 bases between them. The CDR3 DNA is TGTGCCACCGCAGTTGTCACAGGGTTCGCTGAAGCTTTCTTT. Translation: CATAVVTGFAEAFF.

As concerns this clone: Other DNA sequences in this specimen translate into the identical CDR3. The chain is built from TRBV19 and TRBJ2-5; TRBD2 aligns across 9 bases. Trimming cost V 9 bases and J 5 bases; bases outside gene matches: 7. The germline V gene has CDR1 LNHDA and CDR2 SQIVND (reference sequence). This CDR3 comprises 13 residues. The CDR3 DNA is TGTGCCAGCTCATTCGGACTAGCGGAGACCCAGTACTTC. Translating it yields CASSFGLAETQYF.

The rearrangement joins TRBV5-4 to TRBJ2-1; D might be TRBD1 (6 bases). CDR1 is SGHNT and CDR2 is YYREEE in the germline V gene (reference sequence). The CDR3 sequence is 17 residues long. Trimming shortened V by 4 bases and J by 6 bases, and 23 bases separated the two germline ends. The CDR3 DNA reads as TGTGCCAGCAGCCCCTCTCTGTGGACAGCCTCGGGCAATGAGCAGTTCTTC. This translates into CASSPSLWTASGNEQFF.

This clone was found a few times. The rearrangement joins TRBV11-2 to TRBJ2-4, with 8 bases fitting TRBD1. The junction had 11 bases not matched to a gene; V was cut back by 1 base and J by 12 bases. The CDR3 contains 15 residues. Germline CDR1 reads SGHAT; CDR2 reads FQNNGV. CDR3 in amino acids: CASSLGGTGLSSQYF. The CDR3 coding sequence is TGTGCCAGCAGCTTAGGTGGGACAGGCCTCAGCAGTCAGTACTTC.

CDR3 DNA: TGTGCCAGCAGCCGACAGCCCACCGGGGAGCTGTTTTTT. This codes for CASSRQPTGELFF. The rearrangement joins TRBV11-2 to TRBJ2-2; D might be TRBD1 (5 bases). Germline V gene sequence: CDR1 SGHAT, CDR2 FQNNGV. The germline V and J ends were trimmed by 5 bases and 4 bases, with 8 bases remaining between them. CDR3 length: 13 amino acids. The full variable domain, in which reference TRBV11-2 and TRBJ2-2 provide the parts outside the CDR3, is EAGVAQSPRYKIIEKRQSVAFWCNPISGHATLYWYQQILGQGPKLLIQFQNNGVVDDSQLPKDRFSAERLKGVDSTLKIQPAKLEDSAVYLCASSRQPTGELFFGEGSRLTVL.

The V gene is TRBV6-5, the J gene TRBJ1-4; the match to TRBD1 covers 8 bases. The junction had 3 bases not matched to a gene; V was cut back by 9 bases and J by 6 bases. The CDR3 sequence is 12 residues long. CDR1 MNHEY and CDR2 SVGAGI come from the germline V gene. The DNA of the CDR3 is TGTGCCAGTGGACAGGGTCATGAAAAACTGTTTTTT. Translation: CASGQGHEKLFF.

The chain uses TRBV5-1 and TRBJ2-1; 8 nucleotides line up with TRBD2. V lost 4 bases and J lost 7; bases outside the gene matches: 10. CDR3 length equals 15 residues. Germline CDR1 and CDR2: SGHRS and YFSETQ. The CDR3: CASSVTGGGLNEQFF. DNA of the CDR3: TGCGCCAGCAGCGTAACGGGCGGGGGGCTGAATGAGCAGTTCTTC. The variable domain in full, with the rest retrieved from reference TRBV5-1 and TRBJ2-1, is KAGVTQTPRYLIKTRGQQVTLSCSPISGHRSVSWYQQTPGQGLQFLFEYFSETQRNKGNFPGRFSGRQFSNSRSEMNVSTLELGDSALYLCASSVTGGGLNEQFFGPGTRLTVL.

The V and J genes are TRBV30 and TRBJ1-6; the match to TRBD1 covers 10 bases. Trimming took 5 bases from V and 9 from J; bases not matched to a gene: 4. This CDR3 comprises 13 residues. CDR1 GTSNPN and CDR2 SVGIG come from the germline V gene (reference sequence). The CDR3 sequence is CAWGGTGVSPLHF. CDR3 DNA sequence: TGTGCCTGGGGTGGGACAGGGGTTTCACCCCTCCACTTT. The variable domain in full, with the rest retrieved from reference TRBV30 and TRBJ1-6, is SQTIHQWPATLVQPVGSPLSLECTVEGTSNPNLYWYRQAAGRGLQLLFYSVGIGQISSEVPQNLSASRPQDRQFILSSKKLLLSDSGFYLCAWGGTGVSPLHFGNGTRLTVT.

The J gene is TRBJ2-7, the V gene TRBV5-1; 7 bases align to TRBD1. J gave up 2 bases and V 4 bases, and 6 bases lay outside the gene matches. This CDR3 is built from 14 residues. Germline assignment: CDR1 SGHRS and CDR2 YFSETQ. CDR3 amino acids: CASSPRDSTYEQYF. The DNA of the CDR3 is TGCGCCAGCAGCCCCCGGGACAGTACCTACGAGCAGTACTTC.

The chain's CDR3 is CASSLAAGTGYGYTF. CDR3 DNA sequence: TGTGCCAGCAGCTTAGCGGCGGGAACGGGCTATGGCTACACCTTC. V usage is TRBV7-2 and J usage is TRBJ1-2; D gene uncertain. CDR1 and CDR2 (germline): SGHTA, FQGNSA. Trimming took 0 bases from V and 4 from J, leaving 12 bases between them. CDR3 length equals 15 residues.

The chain uses TRBV19 and TRBJ1-5; D is unclear. The CDR3 sequence is 12 residues long. Trimming took off 3 bases at V and 7 bases at J, with 7 bases between the two ends. CDR1 is LNHDA and CDR2 is SQIVND in the germline V gene (reference sequence). CDR3 coding DNA: TGTGCCAGTAGTATCCCGGGGCAGCCCCAGCATTTT. Translated, it gives CASSIPGQPQHF.

This chain connects TRBV6-5 to TRBJ2-1; weak D call: TRBD1 (5 bases). The germline V gene has CDR1 MNHEY and CDR2 SVGAGI. The CDR3 has 13 amino acids. The V end was cut by 5 bases, the J end by 8 bases, with 13 bases between. CDR3 bases: TGTGCCAGCAGTCTTGGTTGGGGCGATGAGCAGTTCTTC. Its translation: CASSLGWGDEQFF.

This clone appeared a single time. V and J are TRBV30 and TRBJ1-5; 9 positions agree with TRBD1. Trimming took 2 bases from V and 0 from J; bases not matched to a gene: 5. This CDR3 region has 16 residues. Germline CDR1 GTSNPN, CDR2 SVGIG (reference sequence). The CDR3 coding sequence is TGTGCCTGGAGTCGGGACAGGGACTATAGCAATCAGCCCCAGCATTTT. It codes for CAWSRDRDYSNQPQHF.

CDR3 sequence: CASSLAGTPNTEAFF. The CDR3 DNA follows: TGCGCCAGCAGCTTGGCGGGGACACCGAACACTGAAGCTTTCTTT. The J gene is TRBJ1-1, the V gene TRBV5-1; D is possibly TRBD1 (6 bases). CDR3 length: 15 residues. Germline loops: CDR1 SGHRS, CDR2 YFSETQ. V lost 0 bases and J lost 1, with 10 bases in between.

This chain joins TRBV19 and TRBJ2-2, with D maybe TRBD1 (6 bases). V was pared by 3 bases and J by 1 base, with 12 bases between. CDR3 size: 16 residues. Germline values: CDR1 LNHDA, CDR2 SQIVND (reference sequence). The CDR3 protein is CASSIPTGLNTGELFF. The CDR3 DNA reads TGTGCCAGTAGTATCCCGACAGGACTGAACACCGGGGAGCTGTTTTTT.

V and J are TRBV28 and TRBJ2-1, with 14 bases fitting TRBD2. Germline V gene data show CDR1 as MDHEN and CDR2 as SYDVKM. The V and J ends lost 5 bases and 6 bases, in that order; junction bases with no gene match: 3. The length of the CDR3 is 15 residues. The CDR3 DNA reads as TGTGCCAGCAGTCAGGGACTAGCGGGAGTCAATGAGCAGTTCTTC. Residues: CASSQGLAGVNEQFF.